This paragraph reports one T cell receptor beta chain. This entry is derived from a study of PD-1 blockade in classical Hodgkin lymphoma. This table comes from immunoSEQ multiplex PCR, and its TCRdb copy is limited to in-frame clones, with some not included. Among under 30,000 clones, around 70% were seen once, and the ten largest hold around 15%. Each and every patient relapsed after autologous stem cell transplantation, and patients got differing brentuximab vedotin exposure. Sequences were derived from peripheral blood mononuclear cells (PBMCs), sampled before the second cycle of nivolumab. This TCR derives from a human donor with classical Hodgkin lymphoma.

The CDR3 DNA is TGTGCCAGCAGTGAAGGGGCAGGGAGCTCCTACGAGCAGTACGTC. This codes for CASSEGAGSSYEQYV. This rearrangement joins TRBV2 to TRBJ2-7, with D possibly called TRBD1 or TRBD2 (5 bases each). CDR1 and CDR2 (germline): SNHLY, FYNNEI. This CDR3 has 15 residues. The V and J ends lost 1 base and 0 bases respectively, with 10 bases between them.